This T cell receptor (beta chain) was identified during a study of T cell changes during pregnancy in multiple sclerosis. This CDR3 is 14 amino acids long. V shed 5 bases, J shed 4 bases, and the junction held 4 bases outside the gene matches. Germline V lookup: CDR1 MNHEY, CDR2 SMNVEV (reference sequence). Assay: immunoSEQ multiplex PCR; the TCRdb copy retains only in-frame clones and omits some. The sample has 75,000 to 95,000 clones; under 95% are singletons. The sample was peripheral blood, taken in the first trimester of pregnancy. The chain uses TRBV27 and TRBJ2-5; TRBD1 matches 10 bases. This TCR came from a female donor with multiple sclerosis, enrolled in a pregnancy study. The DNA for the CDR3 is TGTGCCAGCAGTCTGACAGGGGGCTTAGAGACCCAGTACTTC. Amino acids: CASSLTGGLETQYF.